This TCR beta chain was captured by sequencing in a study of T cell repertoires in ileal Crohn's disease. In germline, CDR1 is MNHEY, CDR2 SMNVEV (reference sequence). The CDR3 is 16 amino acids. V shed 5 bases, J shed 8 bases, and the junction held 12 bases outside the gene matches. TCRdb keeps only in-frame clones here, not all; method: immunoSEQ multiplex PCR. The sample shows about 6,900 clones, over 80% of them seen only once. The sample taken for sequencing was ileal tissue. The rearrangement joins TRBV27 to TRBJ2-1; 10 nucleotides align to TRBD2. The TCR was taken from an adult with Crohn's disease. The CDR3 DNA sequence: TGTGCCAGCAGTCCCCGTCCTAGCGGGAGTAATGATGAGCAGTTCTTC. Translated, it gives CASSPRPSGSNDEQFF.